This TCR beta chain was identified in a study of control samples from healthy donors and cancer patients (dated by TCRdb to the early 2020s). The library relied on the immunoSEQ multiplex PCR assay. Drawn from immuneACCESS, this table holds only the in-frame rearrangements with V and J called that TCRdb kept. Clones are partly lost; checked studies trace under half to an unresolved V gene and leave the rest unexplained. The table of this sample itemizes about 210,000 clones. The biggest ten clones account for more than 2% of the sample. The CDR3 goes from the cysteine to the phenylalanine over 16 residues. This entry keeps only the CDR3 DNA: 48 bases, framed from base 1. Germline trimming: 3 bases from V, 4 bases from J; junction bases outside gene matches: 5. CDR1 and CDR2 are read off the germline V gene as KGHSH and LQKENI. As for this clone: Its antigen remains unidentified.

The rearranged segments are TRBV18 and TRBJ1-6, and 8 junctional nucleotides match TRBD1. Material for sequencing was blood. The sequence was collected from a woman aged 30 to 39 in good health. The nucleotide sequence is TGTGCCAGCTCACCTTATGGGACAGGTTATAATTCACCCCTCCACTTT. The translation is CASSPYGTGYNSPLHF.